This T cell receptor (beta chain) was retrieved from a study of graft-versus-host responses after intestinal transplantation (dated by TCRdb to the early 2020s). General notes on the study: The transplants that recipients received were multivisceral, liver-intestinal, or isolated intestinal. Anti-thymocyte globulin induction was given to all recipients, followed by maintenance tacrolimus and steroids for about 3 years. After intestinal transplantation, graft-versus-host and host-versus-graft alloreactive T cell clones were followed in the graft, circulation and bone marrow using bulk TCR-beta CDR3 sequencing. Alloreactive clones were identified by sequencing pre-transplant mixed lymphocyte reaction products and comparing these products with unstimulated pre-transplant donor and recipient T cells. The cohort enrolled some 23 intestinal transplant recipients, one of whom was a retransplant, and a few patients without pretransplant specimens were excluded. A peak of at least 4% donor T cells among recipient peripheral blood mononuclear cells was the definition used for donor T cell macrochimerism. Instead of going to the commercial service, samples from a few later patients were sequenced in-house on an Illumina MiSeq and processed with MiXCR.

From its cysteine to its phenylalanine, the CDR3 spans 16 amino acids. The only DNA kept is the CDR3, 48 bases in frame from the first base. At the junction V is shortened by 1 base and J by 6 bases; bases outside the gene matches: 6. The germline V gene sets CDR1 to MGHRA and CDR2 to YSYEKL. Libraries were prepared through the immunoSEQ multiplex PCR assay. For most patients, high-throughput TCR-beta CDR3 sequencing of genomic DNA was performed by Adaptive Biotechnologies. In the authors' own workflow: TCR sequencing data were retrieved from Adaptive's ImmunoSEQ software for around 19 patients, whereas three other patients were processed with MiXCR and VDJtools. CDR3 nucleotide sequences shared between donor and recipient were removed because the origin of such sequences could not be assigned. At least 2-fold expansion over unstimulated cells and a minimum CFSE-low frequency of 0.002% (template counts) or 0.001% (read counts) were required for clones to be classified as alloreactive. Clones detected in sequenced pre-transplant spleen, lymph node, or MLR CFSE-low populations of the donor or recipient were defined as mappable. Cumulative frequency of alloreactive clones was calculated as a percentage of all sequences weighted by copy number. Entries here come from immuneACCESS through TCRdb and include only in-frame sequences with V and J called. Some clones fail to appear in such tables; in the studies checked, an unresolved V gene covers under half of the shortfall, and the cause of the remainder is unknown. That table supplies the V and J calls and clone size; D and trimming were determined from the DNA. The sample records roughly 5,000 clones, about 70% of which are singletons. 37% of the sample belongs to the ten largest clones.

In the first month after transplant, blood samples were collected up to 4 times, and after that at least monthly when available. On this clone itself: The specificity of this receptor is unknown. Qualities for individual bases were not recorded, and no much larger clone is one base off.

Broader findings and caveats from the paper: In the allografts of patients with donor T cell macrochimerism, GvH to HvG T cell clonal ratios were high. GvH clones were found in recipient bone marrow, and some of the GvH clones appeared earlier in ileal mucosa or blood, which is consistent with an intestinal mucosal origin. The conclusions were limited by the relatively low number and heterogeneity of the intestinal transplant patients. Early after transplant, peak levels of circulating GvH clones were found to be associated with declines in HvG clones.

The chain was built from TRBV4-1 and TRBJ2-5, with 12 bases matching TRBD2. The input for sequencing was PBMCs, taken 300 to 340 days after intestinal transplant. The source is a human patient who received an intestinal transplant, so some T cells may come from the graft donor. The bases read TGCGCCAGCAGCCAAGGAACTAGCGGGGGGATAAAGACCCAGTACTTC. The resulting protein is CASSQGTSGGIKTQYF.